What follows is one T cell receptor (beta chain) and its context. The data belong to a study of PD-L1 blockade in urothelial cancer. The wider study: Patients' atezolizumab regimen, 1,200 mg intravenously every 3 weeks, began in the mid-2010s. Male sex and bladder-origin urothelial cancer were recorded for twenty-five of 29 patients. A median of 141,255 T cells was found in the blood samples. Samples came from 3 weeks, at the second dose, and 6 weeks into treatment.

The length of the CDR3 is 15 residues. After removal of 2 bases from V and 10 bases from J, the junction contained 7 bases not matched to a gene. Per germline, CDR1 SGHTS and CDR2 YDEGEE. Time point in this sample: peripheral blood 6 weeks after treatment start. Only in-frame clones appear in the TCRdb table, and some are missing; sequencing was by immunoSEQ multiplex PCR. The sample has tens of thousands of clones; about 88% are singletons. This chain uses TRBV5-8 with TRBJ1-4; 11 bases map to TRBD1. Sequences were derived from PBMCs, sampled around atezolizumab (anti-PD-L1) treatment. The receptor was derived from a man in his fifties or sixties with urothelial cancer. DNA of the CDR3: TGTGCCAGCAGCTTAATCGTGGGGACAGGGGGAAAACTGTTTTTT. Its translation is CASSLIVGTGGKLFF. The complete variable domain, with remaining parts taken from reference TRBV5-8 and TRBJ1-4, reads EAGVTQSPTHLIKTRGQQATLRCSPISGHTSVYWYQQALGLGLQFLLWYDEGEERNRGNFPPRFSGRQFPNYSSELNVNALELEDSALYLCASSLIVGTGGKLFFGSGTQLSVL.